The source of this TCR beta chain is a study of T-cell reconstitution after alpha-beta-depleted transplantation in children. Findings and caveats of the study: The origin of alpha-beta T cells about two months after transplant was reportedly several hundred expanded graft clones.

This clonotype was counted a few times. What it recognizes is unknown. Preparing the TCRbeta library involved the use of unique molecular identifiers. TCRdb processed the PCR reads anew with MiXCR; each CDR3 protein has one entry. The sample gives fewer than 550,000 distinct CDR3 sequences, 11% of which show up once; 14% is in the top ten. This CDR3 region has 12 residues. V lost 6 bases and J 7 bases, leaving 10 bases between the germline ends. Germline V CDR1 and CDR2: LNHDA, SQIVND (reference sequence). This receptor was obtained from a female patient aged 2-10 years who had a stem cell transplant for aplastic anemia, so the T cells may come from the graft donor. The starting material was PBMCs, mostly from graft donor cells, obtained 180 days after TCRalphabeta/CD19-depleted stem cell transplant. The V gene is TRBV19, the J gene TRBJ1-5; D is ambiguous. The CDR3 region has the DNA TGTGCCAGTAGAGACTTTCGGCAGCCCCAGCATTTT. Protein: CASRDFRQPQHF.